These T cell receptor beta chains were read from a single sample in a study of blood T cell repertoires in COVID-19. Some clones are missing from TCRdb's copy, which holds only in-frame ones; the method was immunoSEQ multiplex PCR. The table includes 100,000 to 150,000 clones, 80% detected once. Source material: peripheral blood. The receptors here all came from a human donor in a cohort sampled during active COVID-19. The CDR3 runs from the conserved cysteine through the conserved F or W. The order of the fields is J gene, V gene, clone size, D gene, CDR3 protein, CDR3 DNA. A D gene is named only where the DNA matches it firmly. A row's size may be missing; if present it is once, few, many or a size class.

j_call: TRBJ1-1; v_call: TRBV18; clone_size: NA; d_call: NA; cdr3_aa: CASSPMGAGDTEAFF; cdr3_nt: TGTGCCAGCTCACCAATGGGGGCGGGGGACACTGAAGCTTTCTTT
j_call: TRBJ2-1; v_call: TRBV4-1; clone_size: few; d_call: TRBD2; cdr3_aa: CASSPWASGSGNEQFF; cdr3_nt: TGCGCCAGCAGTCCTTGGGCTAGCGGGAGTGGAAATGAGCAGTTCTTC
j_call: TRBJ2-5; v_call: TRBV7-9; clone_size: few; d_call: TRBD1; cdr3_aa: CASSLTGVGETQYF; cdr3_nt: TGTGCCAGCAGCTTAACAGGGGTTGGGGAGACCCAGTACTTC
j_call: TRBJ1-2; v_call: TRBV5-6; clone_size: NA; d_call: NA; cdr3_aa: CASSLGDRRSNYGYTF; cdr3_nt: TGTGCCAGCAGCTTGGGCGACAGGCGATCTAACTATGGCTACACCTTC
j_call: TRBJ2-7; v_call: TRBV29-1; clone_size: NA; d_call: TRBD2; cdr3_aa: CSVGEGTSSGSDRQYF; cdr3_nt: TGCAGCGTGGGCGAGGGTACGTCTAGCGGGAGCGATCGGCAGTACTTC
j_call: TRBJ2-1; v_call: TRBV6-1; clone_size: NA; d_call: TRBD2; cdr3_aa: CASSAVRASGSSYNEQFF; cdr3_nt: TGTGCCAGCAGTGCCGTTAGGGCTAGCGGCTCCTCCTACAATGAGCAGTTCTTC
j_call: TRBJ1-1; v_call: TRBV7-6; clone_size: NA; d_call: TRBD1; cdr3_aa: CASSLMTGPLNTEAFF; cdr3_nt: TGTGCCAGCAGCTTGATGACAGGGCCCCTGAACACTGAAGCTTTCTTT
j_call: TRBJ2-1; v_call: TRBV4-2; clone_size: NA; d_call: NA; cdr3_aa: CASSQNGRQGNEQFF; cdr3_nt: TGTGCCAGCAGCCAAAACGGGAGGCAGGGGAATGAGCAGTTCTTC
j_call: TRBJ2-1; v_call: TRBV29-1; clone_size: once; d_call: TRBD2; cdr3_aa: CSVAQTSGSNLNEQFF; cdr3_nt: TGCAGCGTTGCCCAGACTAGCGGGAGTAATCTCAATGAGCAGTTCTTC
j_call: TRBJ1-5; v_call: TRBV19; clone_size: NA; d_call: TRBD1; cdr3_aa: CASSITGVNQPQHF; cdr3_nt: TGTGCCAGTAGTATAACAGGGGTAAATCAGCCCCAGCATTTT
j_call: TRBJ2-1; v_call: TRBV28; clone_size: once; d_call: TRBD2; cdr3_aa: CASSSGTSGRAIDEQFF; cdr3_nt: TGTGCCAGCAGTTCCGGGACTAGCGGGAGGGCCATCGATGAGCAGTTCTTC
j_call: TRBJ1-2; v_call: TRBV6-1; clone_size: NA; d_call: NA; cdr3_aa: CASSEASRAGLRDYGYTF; cdr3_nt: TGTGCCAGCAGTGAAGCATCTCGGGCAGGGCTAAGGGACTATGGCTACACCTTC
j_call: TRBJ1-4; v_call: TRBV14; clone_size: NA; d_call: NA; cdr3_aa: CASSHQREKLFF; cdr3_nt: TGTGCCAGCAGTCACCAGAGGGAAAAACTGTTTTTT
j_call: TRBJ2-7; v_call: TRBV5-1; clone_size: few; d_call: NA; cdr3_aa: CASSWRGLPEGEQYF; cdr3_nt: TGCGCCAGCAGCTGGAGGGGCCTCCCGGAGGGCGAGCAGTACTTC
j_call: TRBJ2-1; v_call: TRBV7-2; clone_size: NA; d_call: TRBD1; cdr3_aa: CASSWDRGGYNEQFF; cdr3_nt: TGTGCCAGCAGCTGGGACAGGGGCGGCTACAATGAGCAGTTCTTC
j_call: TRBJ1-4; v_call: TRBV6-5; clone_size: NA; d_call: NA; cdr3_aa: CASTPRGELNEKLFF; cdr3_nt: TGTGCCAGCACCCCACGGGGGGAGCTTAATGAAAAACTGTTTTTT
j_call: TRBJ1-2; v_call: TRBV6-5; clone_size: NA; d_call: NA; cdr3_aa: CASSPTDRNYGYTF; cdr3_nt: TGTGCCAGCAGCCCCACCGACAGAAACTATGGCTACACCTTC
j_call: TRBJ1-1; v_call: TRBV12-2; clone_size: NA; d_call: NA; cdr3_aa: CASRWAGTPNTEAFF; cdr3_nt: TGTGCAAGTCGCTGGGCCGGGACTCCGAACACTGAAGCTTTCTTT
j_call: TRBJ1-1; v_call: TRBV20-1; clone_size: NA; d_call: NA; cdr3_aa: CSARVSAGAFF; cdr3_nt: TGCAGTGCTAGAGTTTCCGCGGGGGCTTTCTTT
j_call: TRBJ2-3; v_call: TRBV5-6; clone_size: NA; d_call: TRBD2; cdr3_aa: CASSKTSGVGADTQYF; cdr3_nt: TGTGCCAGCAGCAAGACTAGCGGGGTTGGTGCAGATACGCAGTATTTT
j_call: TRBJ2-7; v_call: TRBV10-3; clone_size: NA; d_call: NA; cdr3_aa: CAIRNWGQGADEQYF; cdr3_nt: TGTGCCATCAGAAACTGGGGGCAGGGCGCCGACGAGCAGTACTTC
j_call: TRBJ2-2; v_call: TRBV12-3/TRBV12-4; clone_size: NA; d_call: NA; cdr3_aa: CASSPRLLGELFF; cdr3_nt: TGTGCCAGCAGTCCCCGATTGCTAGGGGAGCTGTTTTTT
j_call: TRBJ1-2; v_call: TRBV18; clone_size: NA; d_call: TRBD1; cdr3_aa: CASSPETGGDYGYTF; cdr3_nt: TGTGCCAGCTCACCAGAAACAGGGGGCGACTATGGCTACACCTTC
j_call: TRBJ1-5; v_call: TRBV30; clone_size: NA; d_call: NA; cdr3_aa: CAWNTENQPQHF; cdr3_nt: TGTGCCTGGAACACAGAAAATCAGCCCCAGCATTTT
j_call: TRBJ2-3; v_call: TRBV7-2; clone_size: few; d_call: TRBD2; cdr3_aa: CASSLPTSGLDTQYF; cdr3_nt: TGTGCCAGCAGCTTACCGACTAGCGGCTTAGATACGCAGTATTTT
j_call: TRBJ1-2; v_call: TRBV30; clone_size: NA; d_call: NA; cdr3_aa: CAWNRAGGYTF; cdr3_nt: TGTGCCTGGAACAGGGCCGGTGGCTACACCTTC
j_call: TRBJ1-1; v_call: TRBV18; clone_size: NA; d_call: TRBD1; cdr3_aa: CATLLDRRNTEAFF; cdr3_nt: TGTGCCACCCTTCTGGACAGGAGGAACACTGAAGCTTTCTTT
j_call: TRBJ1-4; v_call: TRBV4-3; clone_size: NA; d_call: NA; cdr3_aa: CASSQGQGSNEKLFF; cdr3_nt: TGCGCCAGCAGCCAAGGGCAGGGTAGTAATGAAAAACTGTTTTTT
j_call: TRBJ2-7; v_call: TRBV7-9; clone_size: NA; d_call: NA; cdr3_aa: CASSRLAGSYEQYF; cdr3_nt: TGTGCCAGCAGCCGGTTGGCGGGAAGCTACGAGCAGTACTTC
j_call: TRBJ1-5; v_call: TRBV6-6; clone_size: NA; d_call: NA; cdr3_aa: CASSSPRTGPQHF; cdr3_nt: TGTGCCAGCAGCTCCCCCCGAACCGGTCCCCAGCATTTT
j_call: TRBJ1-1; v_call: TRBV19; clone_size: once; d_call: NA; cdr3_aa: CATNLGGNTEAFF; cdr3_nt: TGTGCCACCAACCTGGGGGGGAACACTGAAGCTTTCTTT
j_call: TRBJ1-1; v_call: TRBV7-9; clone_size: NA; d_call: NA; cdr3_aa: CASSLVSSGNTEAFF; cdr3_nt: TGTGCCAGCAGCTTAGTCTCCTCAGGGAACACTGAAGCTTTCTTT
j_call: TRBJ2-4; v_call: TRBV5-6; clone_size: NA; d_call: TRBD2; cdr3_aa: CASSWRREGGGIQYF; cdr3_nt: TGTGCCAGCAGCTGGAGGCGGGAGGGCGGCGGCATTCAGTACTTC
j_call: TRBJ2-7; v_call: TRBV6-2/TRBV6-3; clone_size: NA; d_call: NA; cdr3_aa: CASSYAPLRLSSYEQYF; cdr3_nt: TGTGCCAGCAGTTACGCCCCGTTGCGGCTCAGCTCCTACGAGCAGTACTTC
j_call: TRBJ2-3; v_call: TRBV5-1; clone_size: once; d_call: TRBD1; cdr3_aa: CASTSGTARDTQYF; cdr3_nt: TGCGCCAGCACTAGTGGGACAGCCAGAGATACGCAGTATTTT
j_call: TRBJ2-3; v_call: TRBV5-1; clone_size: NA; d_call: TRBD2; cdr3_aa: CASSLLAGSTDTQYF; cdr3_nt: TGCGCCAGCAGCCTACTAGCGGGAAGCACAGATACGCAGTATTTT
j_call: TRBJ2-2; v_call: TRBV7-6; clone_size: NA; d_call: NA; cdr3_aa: CASSSYPLDANTGELFF; cdr3_nt: TGTGCCAGCAGCTCTTACCCACTAGACGCGAACACCGGGGAGCTGTTTTTT
j_call: TRBJ1-1; v_call: TRBV9; clone_size: NA; d_call: NA; cdr3_aa: CASSGTVTEAFF; cdr3_nt: TGTGCCAGCAGCGGAACAGTCACTGAAGCTTTCTTT
j_call: TRBJ2-4; v_call: TRBV7-9; clone_size: NA; d_call: NA; cdr3_aa: CASSATGSYIQYF; cdr3_nt: TGTGCCAGCAGCGCAACAGGGTCGTACATTCAGTACTTC
j_call: TRBJ1-4; v_call: TRBV5-6; clone_size: NA; d_call: TRBD1; cdr3_aa: CASSYGQGGYEKLFF; cdr3_nt: TGTGCCAGCAGCTACGGACAGGGCGGGTATGAAAAACTGTTTTTT
j_call: TRBJ1-2; v_call: TRBV11-2; clone_size: NA; d_call: TRBD1; cdr3_aa: CASSSTRQGDGYTF; cdr3_nt: TGTGCCAGCAGCTCTACCCGACAGGGTGATGGCTACACCTTC